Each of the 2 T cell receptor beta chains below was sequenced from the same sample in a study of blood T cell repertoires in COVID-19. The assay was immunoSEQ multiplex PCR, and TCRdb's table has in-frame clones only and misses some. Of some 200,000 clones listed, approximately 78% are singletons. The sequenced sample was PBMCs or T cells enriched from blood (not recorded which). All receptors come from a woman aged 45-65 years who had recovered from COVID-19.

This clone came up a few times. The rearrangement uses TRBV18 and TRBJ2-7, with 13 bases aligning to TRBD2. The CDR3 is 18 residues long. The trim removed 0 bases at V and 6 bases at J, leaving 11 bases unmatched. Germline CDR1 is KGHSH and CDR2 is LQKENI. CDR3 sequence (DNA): TGTGCCAGCTCACCACCCAACGTACTAGCGGGAGGGCCCGGCGAGCAGTACTTC. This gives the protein CASSPPNVLAGGPGEQYF.

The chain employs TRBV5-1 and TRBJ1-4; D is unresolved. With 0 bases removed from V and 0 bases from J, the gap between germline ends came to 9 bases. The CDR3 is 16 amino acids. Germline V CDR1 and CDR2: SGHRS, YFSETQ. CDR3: CASSLGAVSTNEKLFF. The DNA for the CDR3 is TGCGCCAGCAGCTTGGGTGCGGTGTCAACTAATGAAAAACTGTTTTTT.